The 17 T cell receptor beta chains in this list originate from one sample, sequenced in a study of molecular identifiers for immune sequencing clone quantification. Using its own MiXCR run on the PCR reads, TCRdb lists one record per CDR3 protein. The sample lists about 640,000 distinct CDR3 sequences, about 20% occurring once. Sequenced: naive CD8+ T cells from blood, with Jurkat cell RNA spiked in. Described subset: FACS-sorted CD8+CD4-CCR7+CD45RA+ naive T cells. The receptors were gathered from a human donor in good health. Some libraries in this study had Jurkat cell RNA spiked in.

This chain links TRBV11-3 with TRBJ2-5; D is uncertain. Germline V gene lookup returns CDR1 SGHNT and CDR2 YENEEA. The V and J ends lost 6 bases and 7 bases respectively, with 15 bases between them. The CDR3 contains 13 residues. This CDR3 is CASRSTETGTQYF. The CDR3 DNA sequence: TGTGCCAGCAGGTCGACGGAGACCGGGACCCAGTACTTC. Based on the CDR3 plus reference TRBV11-3 and TRBJ2-5, the full variable domain is EAGVVQSPRYKIIEKKQPVAFWCNPISGHNTLYWYLQNLGQGPELLIRYENEEAVDDSQLPKDRFSAERLKGVDSTLKIQPAELGDSAVYLCASRSTETGTQYFGPGTRLLVL.

This clonotype was detected ten times or more. The chain carries TRBV7-8 and TRBJ1-5; no reliable D call. The CDR3 totals 15 residues. V lost 3 bases and J lost 9, with 18 bases in between. Germline V gene data show CDR1 as SGHVS and CDR2 as FQNEAQ. The CDR3 sequence is CASSFQRTGPGPQHF. The CDR3 bases are TGTGCCAGCAGCTTCCAGAGGACTGGCCCCGGGCCCCAGCATTTT.

This clonotype came up a few times. The rearrangement links TRBV7-3 to TRBJ1-1; 9 bases are a match to TRBD1. The CDR3 spans 15 residues. CDR1 is SGHTA, CDR2 FQGTGA, per germline. The J segment lost 3 bases and the V segment lost 5 bases, leaving 7 bases of the junction unmatched. The CDR3 DNA follows: TGTGCCAGCAGCCCTGGACAGGGGAGGTACACTGAAGCTTTCTTT. It is translated as CASSPGQGRYTEAFF.

This chain uses TRBV7-2 with TRBJ2-5; a possible D gene is TRBD1 (6 bases). The CDR3 is 16 residues long. CDR1 and CDR2 from the germline V gene are SGHTA and FQGNSA. Trimming stripped 3 bases from V and 1 base from J, with 15 bases between. The DNA for the CDR3 is TGTGCCAGCAGCTTGTATTTCGGACAGCCCCAAGAGACCCAGTACTTC. Protein: CASSLYFGQPQETQYF.

This clonotype was found many times. V usage is TRBV29-1 and J usage is TRBJ2-5; no clear D gene. The V gene's germline CDR1 is SQVTM and CDR2 ANQGSEA. The CDR3 spans 18 residues. The V gene lost 4 bases and the J gene lost 0 bases, with 24 bases spanning the gap. CDR3 nucleotides: TGCAGCGTTGCGATTATACCCAAGACGGATCAGTACCAAGAGACCCAGTACTTC. Translating gives CSVAIIPKTDQYQETQYF.

This clonotype was seen only a few times. The rearrangement joins TRBV5-8 to TRBJ2-3, with D possibly being TRBD2 (6 bases). The CDR3 consists of 14 residues. Germline CDR1 and CDR2: SGHTS and YDEGEE. Trimming pared 7 bases from V and 6 bases from J, leaving 18 bases between. CDR3 coding DNA: TGTGCCAGCTCGGCCGGGACTGGCTACGATACGCAGTATTTT. This sequence encodes CASSAGTGYDTQYF.

V gene TRBV2 combines with J gene TRBJ2-1, with TRBD2 matching 7 bases. Germline V gene data show CDR1 as SNHLY and CDR2 as FYNNEI. The J segment lost 4 bases and the V segment lost 8 bases, leaving 2 bases of the junction unmatched. The CDR3 has 12 amino acids. CDR3 protein: CASGGEYNEQFF. Written as DNA, the CDR3 is TGTGCCAGCGGGGGGGAATACAATGAGCAGTTCTTC.

This chain links TRBV5-4 with TRBJ2-2, with D possibly TRBD1 on 5 matching bases. The V end lost 0 bases, the J end lost 3 bases, and 9 bases lay between the germline ends. This CDR3 is built from 15 residues. CDR1 is SGHNT and CDR2 is YYREEE in the germline V gene (reference sequence). The CDR3 nucleotides read TGTGCCAGCAGCTTGGAGACAGCATACACCGGGGAGCTGTTTTTT. Translating gives CASSLETAYTGELFF.

In this sample, this clonotype turned up many times. This chain connects TRBV4-2 to TRBJ2-7; TRBD2 might be the D (7 bases). V lost 1 base to trimming and J lost 5 bases, with 18 bases between them. CDR1 LGHNA and CDR2 YNFKEQ come from the germline V gene. This CDR3 is built from 16 residues. DNA for the CDR3: TGTGCCAGCAGCCAAGTGGGGGCGGGAGTGCGCAACGAGCAGTACTTC. Amino acids: CASSQVGAGVRNEQYF.

This clonotype occurred many times. The V gene is TRBV12-3 or TRBV12-4, the J gene TRBJ2-3, with D perhaps matching TRBD1 or TRBD2 (5 bases each). Deletions cut 3 bases from V and 2 bases from J, with 9 bases between. The CDR3 extends over 14 amino acids. Here the CDR3 reads CASSFMGTTDTQYF. The DNA of the CDR3 is TGTGCCAGCAGTTTTATGGGGACCACAGATACGCAGTATTTT.

As concerns this clonotype: Sequence at one end of the junction differs from germline and may be a read error. The chain carries TRBV5-3 and TRBJ2-7, with 8 bases that match TRBD2. TRBV5-3 is labeled an ORF, and its function is uncertain. This CDR3 is 13 amino acids long. CDR3 in DNA: TGTGCCAGCAGCTTGACTAGCGAGTACCAGCAGTACTTC. Protein: CASSLTSEYQQYF.

In regard to this clonotype: This may arise from a read error, as a much more abundant clone is one base away. It is likely a read error, because the conserved phenylalanine at the end of the CDR3 is missing. CDR3 loop: CASSPDRYQFS. CDR3 nucleotides: TGTGCCAGCAGCCCGGACCGATACCAGTTCTCC. V is TRBV28 and J is TRBJ2-1; no clear D gene. The CDR3 length is 11 residues. V dropped 6 bases and J dropped 13 bases, with 13 bases sitting between them. CDR1 and CDR2 from the germline V gene are MDHEN and SYDVKM.

This clonotype was counted at least ten times. In DNA, the CDR3 is TGTGCCAGCACGCCACGGACTAGCCCCTTGGAGCAGTACTTC. It codes for CASTPRTSPLEQYF. The rearrangement links TRBV25-1 to TRBJ2-7; TRBD2 matches at 8 bases. This CDR3 comprises 14 residues. The trim removed 7 bases at V and 7 bases at J, leaving 12 bases unmatched. Germline V gene lookup returns CDR1 MGHDK and CDR2 SYGVNS.

This clonotype has a count of ten or more. The V gene is TRBV20-1, the J gene TRBJ2-4; D unclear. The ends were cut back, 8 bases at V and 0 bases at J, with 11 bases in the middle. There are 13 residues in the CDR3. Germline V lookup: CDR1 DFQATT, CDR2 SNEGSKA (reference sequence). CDR3 DNA sequence: TGCAGTCCGGTCAGTCGAGCCAAAAACATTCAGTACTTC. It translates to CSPVSRAKNIQYF.

With regard to this clonotype: One end of the junction fails to match germline, which may point to a read error. V and J are TRBV4-1 and TRBJ2-2, with D perhaps TRBD1 or TRBD2 (5 bases each). The germline CDR1 and CDR2 sequences are MGHRA and YSYEKL. CDR3 length: 13 amino acids. The CDR3 region is CASSQEGTGEPFF. CDR3 bases: TGCGCCAGCAGCCAAGAGGGGACCGGGGAGCCGTTTTTT.

In its sample, this clonotype was seen many times. The chain is built from TRBV12-3 or TRBV12-4 and TRBJ1-2; D is ambiguous. V was clipped by 2 bases and J by 4 bases, with 8 bases between them. The CDR3 extends over 13 amino acids. As DNA, the CDR3 is TGTGCCAGCAGTTTAATGGGTCCCTATGGCTACACCTTC. Translated, it gives CASSLMGPYGYTF.

The genes are TRBV30 and TRBJ1-1; D remains unclear. CDR3 length: 13 amino acids. The germline gives CDR1 GTSNPN, CDR2 SVGIG (reference sequence). Trimming cost V 1 base and J 7 bases, with 13 bases left between them. CDR3 in amino acids: CAWSEGGLGEAFF. The DNA for the CDR3 is TGTGCCTGGAGTGAAGGAGGATTGGGTGAAGCTTTCTTT.